The 5 T cell receptor beta chains given below trace back to one sample, sequenced in a study of T cells expressing NK-cell markers. Following a re-call of the 5' RACE reads, TCRdb has one entry per CDR3 protein and lacks DNA. The sample's table shows roughly 390,000 distinct CDR3 sequences. Material: blood T cells: a sorted CD56 or NKG2C T cell subset, CD4+ or CD8+ T cells, or bulk PBMC T cells (not recorded which). These receptors were obtained from a woman aged 45 to 65 in good health.

The genes are TRBV5-1 and TRBJ2-2; the TRBD2 assignment by TCRdb is unverifiable without DNA. The CDR3 runs 16 residues. CDR1 SGHRS and CDR2 YFSETQ come from the germline V gene. The CDR3 here is CASSLELRDNSGELFF.

The chain combines TRBV28 with TRBJ2-6; the D call of TRBD1 rests on TCRdb alone, since no DNA is present to check it. This CDR3 is built from 17 residues. Germline V gene lookup returns CDR1 MDHEN and CDR2 SYDVKM. Here the CDR3 reads CATRGGQGFFGANVLTF.

V gene TRBV5-1 combines with J gene TRBJ2-1; TCRdb designates TRBD2, a call that cannot be tested without DNA. Germline assignment: CDR1 SGHRS and CDR2 YFSETQ. This CDR3 region has 16 residues. The CDR3 is CASSLVLAGIYNEQFF.

The rearrangement uses TRBV7-9 and TRBJ2-2; TCRdb designates TRBD2, a call that cannot be tested without DNA. CDR1 and CDR2 (germline): SEHNR, FQNEAQ (reference sequence). The CDR3 sequence is 15 residues long. The chain's CDR3 is CASSSPGLAVGELFF.

The chain has TRBV12-3 or TRBV12-4 and TRBJ2-4; the TCRdb D gene call, TRBD1, has no DNA to confirm it. The CDR3 totals 15 residues. The CDR3 sequence: CASSLGTGGYNIQYF.